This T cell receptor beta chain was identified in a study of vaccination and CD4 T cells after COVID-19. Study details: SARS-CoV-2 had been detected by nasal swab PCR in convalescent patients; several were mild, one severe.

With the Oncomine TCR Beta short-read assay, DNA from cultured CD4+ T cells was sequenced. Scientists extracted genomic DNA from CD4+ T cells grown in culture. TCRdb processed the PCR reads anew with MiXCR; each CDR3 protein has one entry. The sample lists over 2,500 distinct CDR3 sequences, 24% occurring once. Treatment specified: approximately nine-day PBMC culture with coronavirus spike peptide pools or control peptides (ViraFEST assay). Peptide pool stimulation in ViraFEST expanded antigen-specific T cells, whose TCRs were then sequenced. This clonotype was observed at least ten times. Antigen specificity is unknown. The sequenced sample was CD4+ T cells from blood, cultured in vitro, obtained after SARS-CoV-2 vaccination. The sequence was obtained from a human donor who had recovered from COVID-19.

The CDR3 protein is CASSGGTPSYNEQFF. In DNA form, the CDR3 reads TGTGCCAGCAGTGGGGGGACACCTTCCTACAATGAGCAGTTCTTC. This chain links TRBV28 with TRBJ2-1; D is perhaps TRBD1 or TRBD2 (6 bases each). CDR3 length equals 15 residues. Germline V CDR1 and CDR2: MDHEN, SYDVKM. Trimming left V 5 bases short and J 1 base short, with 12 bases between.